This T cell receptor beta chain was identified in a study of CD8+CD57+ T cells in acquired aplastic anemia. General observations from the study: In CD8+ cells, Simpson's diversity showed no significant difference between patients and controls.

According to the study, genomic DNA was the template for TCR beta VDJ and CDR3 profiling. TCRdb processed the reads anew with MiXCR; each CDR3 protein has one entry. The table lists about 81,000 distinct CDR3 sequences, 40% to 55% of them singletons. For this clonotype: Its antigen is currently unknown.

The CDR3 sequence is 18 residues long. The J segment lost 2 bases and the V segment lost 4 bases, leaving 8 bases of the junction unmatched. Germline V gene sequence: CDR1 SGHRS, CDR2 YFSETQ. The specimen was sorted CD4+, CD8+, or CD8+CD57+ T cells (not recorded which) from PBMCs. The chain carries TRBV5-1 and TRBJ2-1; 14 bases map to TRBD2. This receptor was obtained from a human donor in good health, serving as a control. CDR3 residues: CASSATSGRAIPYNEQFF. Written as DNA, the CDR3 is TGCGCCAGCAGCGCGACTAGCGGGAGGGCCATACCCTACAATGAGCAGTTCTTC.